Here is one T cell receptor beta chain with its context. This clonotype was counted only a few times. Its antigen remains unidentified. No base-level quality is on record; no much larger clone is a single base apart. The library relied on PCR. Sequencing took place on an Illumina HiSeq 2500. To normalize quantification of the TCRbeta repertoire, the TCR libraries were built with molecular barcoding that relied on unique molecular identifiers. TCRdb itself trimmed the public reads at Q25 with fastp, ran MiXCR and retained productive beta chains. For every CDR3 protein sequence, its rows merge into one entry that carries the most common genes and DNA. The sample records about 980,000 distinct CDR3 sequences, around 30% of which are singletons. The ten largest clones add up to about 28% of the sample. This record comes from a study of T-cell reconstitution after alpha-beta-depleted transplantation in children (dated by TCRdb to 2015 to 2016). With regard to the full study: Using TCR repertoire profiling, the study quantitatively followed how T-cell immune reconstitution unfolded in children after TCRalphabeta/CD19-depleted allogeneic hematopoietic cell transplantation. General findings and caveats noted by the study authors: About two months after transplant, the apparently early recovery of alphabetaT-cell counts reportedly depended on just several hundred clones that had expanded rapidly and came from non-depleted graft cells. In some patients, the high TCRbeta diversity seen at day 60 was put down to recipient T cells and intrathymic progenitors that had survived conditioning. Hyperexpanded clone frequencies declined over subsequent months; after one year, T-cell counts and TCRbeta diversity were mostly attributed to newly produced T cells.

CDR1 is given as SGHTA and CDR2 as FQGNSA, both from the germline V gene. The CDR3 goes from the cysteine to the phenylalanine over 13 residues. The entry retains the CDR3 DNA only, 39 bases that are in frame from base 1. The treatment or condition label, as the study defines it: allogeneic hematopoietic cell transplantation with graft depleted of TCRalphabeta T cells and CD19 B cells. The transplant recipients were children given TCRalphabeta/CD19-depleted allogeneic hematopoietic cell grafts. The sequence joins TRBV7-2 to TRBJ2-7; perhaps TRBD1 is the D gene, with 6 bases matching. This receptor was taken from a boy younger than two who had a stem cell transplant for SCID, so the T cells may come from the graft donor. The starting material was PBMCs, mostly from graft donor cells, obtained 360 days after TCRalphabeta/CD19-depleted stem cell transplant. The CDR3 region reads CASSRPGVYEQYF. The DNA is TGTGCGAGCTCCCGGCCAGGGGTCTACGAGCAGTACTTC.